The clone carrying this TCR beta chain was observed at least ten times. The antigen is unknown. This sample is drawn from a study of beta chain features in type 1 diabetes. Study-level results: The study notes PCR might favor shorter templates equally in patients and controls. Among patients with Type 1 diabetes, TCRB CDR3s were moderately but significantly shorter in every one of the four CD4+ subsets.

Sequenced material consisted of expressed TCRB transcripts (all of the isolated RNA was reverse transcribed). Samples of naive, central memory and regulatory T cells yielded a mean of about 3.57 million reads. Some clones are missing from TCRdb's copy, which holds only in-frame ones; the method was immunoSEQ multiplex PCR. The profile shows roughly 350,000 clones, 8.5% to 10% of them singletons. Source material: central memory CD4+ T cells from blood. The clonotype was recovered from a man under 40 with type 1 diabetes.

For the CDR3, the DNA is TGTGCCAGCAGCCCAGCCCAGGGGGCTCAGACCCAGTACTTC. It codes for CASSPAQGAQTQYF. V and J are TRBV7-7 and TRBJ2-5; 8 positions agree with TRBD1. This CDR3 has 14 amino acids. V shed 5 bases and J 6 bases; nucleotides not matched to a gene: 8. Germline lookup yields CDR1 SSHAT and CDR2 FNYEAQ (reference sequence).